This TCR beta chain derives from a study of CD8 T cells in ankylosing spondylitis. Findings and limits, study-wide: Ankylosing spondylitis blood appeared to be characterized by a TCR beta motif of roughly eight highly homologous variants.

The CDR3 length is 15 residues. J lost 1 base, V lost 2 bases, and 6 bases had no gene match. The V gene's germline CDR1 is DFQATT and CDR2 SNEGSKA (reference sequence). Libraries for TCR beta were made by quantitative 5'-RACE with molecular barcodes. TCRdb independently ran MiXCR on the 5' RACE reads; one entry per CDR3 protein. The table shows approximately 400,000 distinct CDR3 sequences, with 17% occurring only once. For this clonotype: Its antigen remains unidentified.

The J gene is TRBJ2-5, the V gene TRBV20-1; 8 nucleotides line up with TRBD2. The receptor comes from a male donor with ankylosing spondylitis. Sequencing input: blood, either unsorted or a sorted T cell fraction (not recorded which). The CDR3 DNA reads TGCAGTGCTAGAAGACCCGGGGGGGGCCAAGAGACCCAGTACTTC. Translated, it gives CSARRPGGGQETQYF.